The clone carrying this TCR beta chain showed up just a few times. Its antigen remains unidentified. These data come from a study of shared clonotypes between healthy human individuals. The table came from immunoSEQ multiplex PCR; TCRdb's copy has only in-frame clones and leaves some out. The data contain hundreds of thousands of clones, roughly 78% of them singletons. Germline V gene sequence: CDR1 WSHSY, CDR2 SAAADI. Losses at the gene ends were 8 bases for V and 2 bases for J; bases not matched to a gene: 14. This CDR3 is built from 17 residues. Study-wide results and limits: Generally, estimated richness proved larger in naive subsets than it did in memory subsets.

The chain links TRBV10-2 to TRBJ2-2; the match to TRBD1 covers 7 bases. The TCR sequence derives from a woman aged 30 to 39 in good health. Sequenced input: memory CD4+ T cells sorted from blood. Subset here: CD45RA-negative fraction. CDR3 sequence: CASRVAGTAFNTGELFF. CDR3 coding DNA: TGCGCCAGCCGAGTCGCCGGGACAGCTTTTAACACCGGGGAGCTGTTTTTT.